This T cell receptor beta chain was found in a study of identical twins. The study, taken as a whole, reports: Whereas memory repertoires showed no such difference, abundant cord blood beta clonotypes carried fewer insertions.

From the 5' RACE reads, TCRdb called clonotypes with MiXCR, one entry per CDR3 protein. The profile covers about 240,000 distinct CDR3 sequences, with roughly 12% appearing a single time and 4% taken by the ten largest. This clonotype was recorded many times. Its antigen is as yet unknown. Healthy Caucasian donors formed the entire cohort. Germline V CDR1 and CDR2: LGHDT, YNNKEL (reference sequence). CDR3 length: 13 residues. V gave up 6 bases and J gave up 6 bases; unmatched junction bases: 6. This sample was also put to use in a study of yellow fever vaccine responses in identical twins.

Material for sequencing was memory (CD45RO+) T cells sorted from blood. The source of this sequence is a woman under 30 in good health. The chain is built from TRBV3-1 and TRBJ2-3; 7 nucleotides match TRBD1. CDR3 coding DNA: TGTGCCAGCAGACCAGGGGGTACCGATACGCAGTATTTT. The encoded protein is CASRPGGTDTQYF.